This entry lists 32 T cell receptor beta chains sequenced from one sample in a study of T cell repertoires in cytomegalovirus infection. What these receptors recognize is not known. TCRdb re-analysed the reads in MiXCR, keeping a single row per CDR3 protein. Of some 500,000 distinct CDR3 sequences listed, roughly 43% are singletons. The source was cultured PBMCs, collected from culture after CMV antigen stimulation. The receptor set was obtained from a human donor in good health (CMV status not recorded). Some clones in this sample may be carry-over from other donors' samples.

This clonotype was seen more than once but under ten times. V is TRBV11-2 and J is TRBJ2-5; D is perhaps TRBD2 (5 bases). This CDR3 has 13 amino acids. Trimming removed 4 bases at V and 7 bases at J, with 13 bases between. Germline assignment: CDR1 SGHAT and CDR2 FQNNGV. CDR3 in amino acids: CASSSGSEGTQYF. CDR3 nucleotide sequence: TGTGCCAGCAGCTCGGGGAGCGAAGGGACCCAGTACTTC.

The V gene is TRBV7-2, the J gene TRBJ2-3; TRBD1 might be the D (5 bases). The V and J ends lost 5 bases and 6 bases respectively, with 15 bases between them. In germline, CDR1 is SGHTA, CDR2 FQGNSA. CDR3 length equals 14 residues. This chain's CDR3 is CASSPTVFGDTQYF. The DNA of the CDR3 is TGTGCCAGCAGCCCGACAGTGTTCGGGGATACGCAGTATTTT.

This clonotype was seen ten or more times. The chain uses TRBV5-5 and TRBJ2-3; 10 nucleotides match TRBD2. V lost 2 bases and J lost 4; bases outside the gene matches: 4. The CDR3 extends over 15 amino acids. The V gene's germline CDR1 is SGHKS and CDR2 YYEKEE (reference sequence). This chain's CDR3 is CASSLSSGSPDTQYF. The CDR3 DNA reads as TGTGCCAGCAGCTTATCTAGCGGGAGCCCAGATACGCAGTATTTT.

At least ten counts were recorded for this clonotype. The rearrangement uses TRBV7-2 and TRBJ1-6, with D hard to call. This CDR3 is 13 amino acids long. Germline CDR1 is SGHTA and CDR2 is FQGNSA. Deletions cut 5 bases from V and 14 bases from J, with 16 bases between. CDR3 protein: CASSAGTEVTLHF. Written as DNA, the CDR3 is TGTGCCAGCAGCGCAGGAACCGAGGTGACCCTCCACTTT. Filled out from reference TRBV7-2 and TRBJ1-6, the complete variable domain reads GAGVSQSPSNKVTEKGKDVELRCDPISGHTALYWYRQSLGQGLEFLIYFQGNSAPDKSGLPSDRFSAERTGGSVSTLTIQRTQQEDSAVYLCASSAGTEVTLHFGNGTRLTVT.

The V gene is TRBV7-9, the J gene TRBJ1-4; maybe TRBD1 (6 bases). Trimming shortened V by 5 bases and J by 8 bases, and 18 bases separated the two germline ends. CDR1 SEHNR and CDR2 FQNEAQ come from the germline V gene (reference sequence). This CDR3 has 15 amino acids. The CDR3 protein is CASSPNRVAGEKLFF. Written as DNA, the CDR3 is TGTGCCAGCAGCCCAAACAGGGTAGCAGGAGAAAAACTGTTTTTT.

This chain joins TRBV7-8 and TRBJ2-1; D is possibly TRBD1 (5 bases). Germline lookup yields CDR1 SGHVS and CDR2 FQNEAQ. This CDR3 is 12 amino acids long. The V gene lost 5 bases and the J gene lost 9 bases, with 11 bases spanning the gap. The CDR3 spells CASSTGRGEQFF. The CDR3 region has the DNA TGTGCCAGCAGCACCGGAAGGGGTGAGCAGTTCTTC.

CDR3 DNA: TGTGCCACCAGCAGAGAACCTAGCACAGATACGCAGTATTTT. Protein product: CATSREPSTDTQYF. The chain links TRBV15 to TRBJ2-3; D is ambiguous. V was pared by 0 bases and J by 0 bases, with 4 bases between. This CDR3 spans 14 amino acids. Germline V gene data show CDR1 as LNHNV and CDR2 as YYDKDF (reference sequence).

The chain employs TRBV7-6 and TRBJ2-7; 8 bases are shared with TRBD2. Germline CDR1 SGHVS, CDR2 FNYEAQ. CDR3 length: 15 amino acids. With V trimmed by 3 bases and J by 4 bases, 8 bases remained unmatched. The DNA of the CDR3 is TGTGCCAGCAGCTTGGGGTCGGGGGGGATATACGAGCAGTACTTC. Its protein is CASSLGSGGIYEQYF. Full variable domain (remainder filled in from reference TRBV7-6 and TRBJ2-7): GAGVSQSPRYKVTKRGQDVALRCDPISGHVSLYWYRQALGQGPEFLTYFNYEAQQDKSGLPNDRFSAERPEGSISTLTIQRTEQRDSAMYRCASSLGSGGIYEQYFGPGTRLTVT.

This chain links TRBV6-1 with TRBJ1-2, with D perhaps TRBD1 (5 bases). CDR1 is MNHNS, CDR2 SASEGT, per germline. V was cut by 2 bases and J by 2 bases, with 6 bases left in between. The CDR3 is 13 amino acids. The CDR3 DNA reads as TGTGCCAGCAGTGAATGGGGGAACTATGGCTACACCTTC. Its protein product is CASSEWGNYGYTF.

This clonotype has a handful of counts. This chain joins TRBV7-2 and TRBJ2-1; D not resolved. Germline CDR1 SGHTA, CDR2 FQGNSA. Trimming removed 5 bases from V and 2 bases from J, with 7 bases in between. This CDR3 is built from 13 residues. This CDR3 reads CASSAIPYNEQFF. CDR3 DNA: TGTGCCAGCAGCGCAATCCCCTACAATGAGCAGTTCTTC.

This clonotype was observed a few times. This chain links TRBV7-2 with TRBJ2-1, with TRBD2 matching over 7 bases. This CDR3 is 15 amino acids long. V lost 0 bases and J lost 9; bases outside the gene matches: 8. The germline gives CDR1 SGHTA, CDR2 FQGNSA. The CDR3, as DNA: TGTGCCAGCAGCTTAGCTTTAATGGGGGAGGGTGAGCAGTTCTTC. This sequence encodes CASSLALMGEGEQFF.

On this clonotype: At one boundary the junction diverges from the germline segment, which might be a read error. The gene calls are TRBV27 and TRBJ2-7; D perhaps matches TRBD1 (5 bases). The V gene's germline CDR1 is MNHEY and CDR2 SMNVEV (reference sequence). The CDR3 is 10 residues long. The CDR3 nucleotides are TGTACCAGCCGTCAGGGCGAGCAGTACTTC. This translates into CTSRQGEQYF.

CDR3 sequence reads: CASAAGQGAETQYF. As DNA, the CDR3 is TGCGCCAGCGCCGCGGGACAAGGGGCGGAGACCCAGTACTTC. The chain couples TRBV4-1 to TRBJ2-5; D may correspond to TRBD1 or TRBD2 (6 bases each). Germline loops: CDR1 MGHRA, CDR2 YSYEKL. The CDR3 sequence is 14 residues long. Trimming pared 8 bases from V and 5 bases from J, leaving 18 bases between.

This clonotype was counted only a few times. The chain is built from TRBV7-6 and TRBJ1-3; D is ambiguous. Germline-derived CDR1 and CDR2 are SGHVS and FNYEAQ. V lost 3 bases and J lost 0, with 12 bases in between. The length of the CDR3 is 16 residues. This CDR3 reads CASSFSKHNSGNTIYF. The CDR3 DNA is TGTGCCAGCAGCTTTAGCAAACATAACTCTGGAAACACCATATATTTT.

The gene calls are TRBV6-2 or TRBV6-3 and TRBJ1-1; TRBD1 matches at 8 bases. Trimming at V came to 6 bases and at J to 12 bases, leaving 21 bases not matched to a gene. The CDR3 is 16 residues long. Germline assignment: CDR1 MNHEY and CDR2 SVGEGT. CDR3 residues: CASSKAGTGPLGSSFF. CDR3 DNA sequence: TGTGCCAGCAGCAAAGCGGGGACAGGTCCTTTAGGGTCGTCTTTCTTT.

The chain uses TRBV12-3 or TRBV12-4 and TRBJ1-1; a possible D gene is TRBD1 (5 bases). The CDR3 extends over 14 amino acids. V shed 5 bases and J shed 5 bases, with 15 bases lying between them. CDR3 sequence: CASSGGGPITEAFF. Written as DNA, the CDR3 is TGTGCCAGCAGTGGCGGGGGTCCGATTACTGAAGCTTTCTTT.

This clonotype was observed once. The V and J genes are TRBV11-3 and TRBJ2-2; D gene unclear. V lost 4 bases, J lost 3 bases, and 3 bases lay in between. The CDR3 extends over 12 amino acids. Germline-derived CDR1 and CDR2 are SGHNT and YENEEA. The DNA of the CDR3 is TGTGCCAGCAGCTCACACACCGGGGAGCTGTTTTTT. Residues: CASSSHTGELFF.

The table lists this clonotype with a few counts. CDR3 amino acids: CASSVVPDTQYF. The DNA for the CDR3 is TGCGCCAGCAGTGTTGTCCCAGATACGCAGTATTTT. The chain carries TRBV5-1 and TRBJ2-3, with D uncertain. Germline CDR1 reads SGHRS; CDR2 reads YFSETQ. The V end lost 5 bases, the J end lost 4 bases, and 8 bases lay between the germline ends. This CDR3 has 12 residues.

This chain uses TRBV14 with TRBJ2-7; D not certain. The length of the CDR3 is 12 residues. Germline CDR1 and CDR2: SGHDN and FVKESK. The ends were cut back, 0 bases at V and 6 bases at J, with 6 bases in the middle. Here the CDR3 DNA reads TGTGCCAGCAGCCAAGATCTGTTCGAGCAGTACTTC. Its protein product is CASSQDLFEQYF.

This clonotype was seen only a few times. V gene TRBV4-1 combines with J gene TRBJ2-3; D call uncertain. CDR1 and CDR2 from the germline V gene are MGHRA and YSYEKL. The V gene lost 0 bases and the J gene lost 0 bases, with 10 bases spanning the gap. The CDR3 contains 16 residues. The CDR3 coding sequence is TGCGCCAGCAGCCAAGAATCCGCGGAGAGCACAGATACGCAGTATTTT. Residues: CASSQESAESTDTQYF.

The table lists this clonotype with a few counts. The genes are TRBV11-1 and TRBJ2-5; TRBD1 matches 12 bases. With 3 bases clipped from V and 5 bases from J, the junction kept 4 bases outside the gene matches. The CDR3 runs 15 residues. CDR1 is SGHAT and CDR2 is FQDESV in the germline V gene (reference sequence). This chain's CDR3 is CASSLGQGADETQYF. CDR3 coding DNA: TGTGCCAGCAGCTTGGGACAGGGGGCTGATGAGACCCAGTACTTC.

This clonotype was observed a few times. The CDR3 bases are TGTGCCAGCAGTTTCTGGGACAACTCCTACGAGCAGTACTTC. This gives the protein CASSFWDNSYEQYF. The V call is TRBV12-3 or TRBV12-4, the J call TRBJ2-7; D is perhaps TRBD1 (6 bases). CDR3 length: 14 residues. Deletions cut 3 bases from V and 0 bases from J, with 9 bases between.

DNA of the CDR3: TGTGCCAGCAGCTTAAAAAGGGCGATGAATGAGCAGTTCTTC. This sequence encodes CASSLKRAMNEQFF. V is TRBV7-2 and J is TRBJ2-1; D gene uncertain. CDR3 length equals 14 residues. V was clipped by 2 bases and J by 7 bases, with 12 bases between them. Germline values: CDR1 SGHTA, CDR2 FQGNSA.

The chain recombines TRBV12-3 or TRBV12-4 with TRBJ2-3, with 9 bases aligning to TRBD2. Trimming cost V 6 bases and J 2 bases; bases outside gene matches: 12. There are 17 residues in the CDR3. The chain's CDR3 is CASSLSGGQRNTDTQYF. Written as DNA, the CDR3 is TGTGCCAGCAGCCTAAGCGGGGGGCAGAGAAACACAGATACGCAGTATTTT.

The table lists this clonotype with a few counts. This chain's CDR3 is CASSRGTSIPQHF. As DNA, the CDR3 is TGTGCCAGCAGCCGCGGGACCTCAATACCCCAGCATTTT. This chain joins TRBV7-2 and TRBJ1-5, with D possibly TRBD1 on 5 matching bases. Per the germline V gene, CDR1 is SGHTA and CDR2 is FQGNSA. This CDR3 is built from 13 residues. V was clipped by 5 bases and J by 10 bases, with 15 bases between them.

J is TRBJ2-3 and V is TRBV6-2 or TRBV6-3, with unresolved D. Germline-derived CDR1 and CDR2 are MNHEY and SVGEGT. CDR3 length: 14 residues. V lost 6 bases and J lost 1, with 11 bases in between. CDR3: CASSSKLGTDTQYF. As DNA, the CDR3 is TGTGCCAGCAGCTCAAAACTTGGCACAGATACGCAGTATTTT.

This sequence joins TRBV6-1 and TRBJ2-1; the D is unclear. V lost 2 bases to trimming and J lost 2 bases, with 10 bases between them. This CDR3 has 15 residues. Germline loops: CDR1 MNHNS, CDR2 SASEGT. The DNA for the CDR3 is TGTGCCAGCAGTGAATGGGCAGGCCCCTACAATGAGCAGTTCTTC. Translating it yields CASSEWAGPYNEQFF.

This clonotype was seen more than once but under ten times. Here the CDR3 DNA reads TGTGCCAGCAGCTTAGCCGGCGGCCCCTATACTCCCTACGAGCAGTACTTC. This encodes CASSLAGGPYTPYEQYF. V and J are TRBV7-8 and TRBJ2-7; D is undetermined. V lost 0 bases, J lost 2 bases, and 17 bases lay in between. CDR1 is SGHVS and CDR2 is FQNEAQ in the germline V gene. The CDR3 runs 17 residues.

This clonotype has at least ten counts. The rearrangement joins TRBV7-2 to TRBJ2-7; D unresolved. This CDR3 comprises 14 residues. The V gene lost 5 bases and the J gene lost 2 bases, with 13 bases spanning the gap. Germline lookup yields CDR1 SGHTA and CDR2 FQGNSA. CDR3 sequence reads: CASSPQRGAYEQYF. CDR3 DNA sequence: TGTGCCAGCAGCCCCCAGCGTGGGGCCTACGAGCAGTACTTC.

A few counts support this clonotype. The CDR3 nucleotides read TGTGCCAGCAGCTTAGTCTTGTGGACGGATTCACCCCTCCACTTT. Residues: CASSLVLWTDSPLHF. V and J are TRBV7-2 and TRBJ1-6, with D unresolved. In germline, CDR1 is SGHTA, CDR2 FQGNSA. The CDR3 runs 15 residues. The germline V and J ends were trimmed by 1 base and 8 bases, with 12 bases remaining between them.

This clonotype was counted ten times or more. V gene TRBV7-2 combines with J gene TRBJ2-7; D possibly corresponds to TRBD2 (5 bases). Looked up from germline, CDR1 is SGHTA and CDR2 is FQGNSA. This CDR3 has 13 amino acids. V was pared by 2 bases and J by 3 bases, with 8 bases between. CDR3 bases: TGTGCCAGCAGCTTATCGGGAAGCTACGAGCAGTACTTC. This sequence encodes CASSLSGSYEQYF. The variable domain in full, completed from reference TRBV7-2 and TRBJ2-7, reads GAGVSQSPSNKVTEKGKDVELRCDPISGHTALYWYRQSLGQGLEFLIYFQGNSAPDKSGLPSDRFSAERTGGSVSTLTIQRTQQEDSAVYLCASSLSGSYEQYFGPGTRLTVT.

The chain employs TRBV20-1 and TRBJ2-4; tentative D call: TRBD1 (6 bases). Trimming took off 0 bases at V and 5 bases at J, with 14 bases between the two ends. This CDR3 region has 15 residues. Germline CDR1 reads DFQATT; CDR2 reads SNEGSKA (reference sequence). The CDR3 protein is CSARDPTGDENIQYF. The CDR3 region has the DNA TGCAGTGCTAGAGACCCGACAGGCGACGAAAACATTCAGTACTTC.